These 15 T cell receptor beta chains share one sample of origin, sequenced in a study of Ad26.COV2.S vaccination and SARS-CoV-2 variants. Data came from immunoSEQ multiplex PCR; TCRdb stores just in-frame clones and leaves some out. The table includes 300,000 to 350,000 clones, about 90% detected once. The treatment: roughly 19 received Ad26.COV2.S at low or high dose, single or two shots; about 5 received placebo; per-sample allocation not given. It was on day 63 after the first vaccine or placebo injection that samples were taken. The input for sequencing was peripheral blood, taken in a trial of Ad26.COV2.S vaccine versus placebo. These receptors came from a person aged 18-65 years who received the Ad26.COV2.S COVID-19 vaccine or a placebo.

This clone was picked up a small number of times. The chain employs TRBV7-9 and TRBJ1-3, with a tentative D call TRBD1 (5 bases). This CDR3 has 12 amino acids. The germline V and J ends were trimmed by 5 bases and 8 bases, with 10 bases remaining between them. Germline V gives CDR1 SEHNR, CDR2 FQNEAQ (reference sequence). CDR3 nucleotide sequence: TGTGCCAGCAGCCACCAGGGAGACACCATATATTTT. As protein: CASSHQGDTIYF.

The chain recombines TRBV19 with TRBJ2-1; D is unclear. The CDR3 sequence is 17 residues long. CDR1 and CDR2 from the germline V gene are LNHDA and SQIVND (reference sequence). Trimming stripped 0 bases from V and 3 bases from J, with 15 bases between. CDR3 loop: CASSIEIGDTYYNEQFF. The DNA for the CDR3 is TGTGCCAGTAGTATAGAGATAGGAGACACATACTACAATGAGCAGTTCTTC.

This clone was seen a few times. This sequence joins TRBV18 and TRBJ2-7; perhaps TRBD1 as D (5 bases). The CDR3 is 12 amino acids. Per germline, CDR1 KGHSH and CDR2 LQKENI. Trimming took off 4 bases at V and 7 bases at J, with 11 bases between the two ends. CDR3 loop: CASSLRVAEQYV. CDR3 DNA sequence: TGTGCCAGCTCACTCAGGGTGGCGGAGCAGTACGTC.

The chain links TRBV9 to TRBJ2-2; TRBD1 matches 8 bases. This CDR3 is 16 amino acids long. Germline V gives CDR1 SGDLS, CDR2 YYNGEE. The junction had 5 bases not matched to a gene; V was cut back by 0 bases and J by 4 bases. CDR3: CASSVGTGGATGELFF. CDR3 sequence (DNA): TGTGCCAGCAGCGTAGGTACAGGGGGTGCCACCGGGGAGCTGTTTTTT.

This clone has only one observation. The chain joins TRBV19 to TRBJ2-1; TRBD2 matches at 11 bases. The trim removed 5 bases at V and 10 bases at J, leaving 4 bases unmatched. CDR1 and CDR2 from the germline V gene are LNHDA and SQIVND (reference sequence). The CDR3 runs 13 residues. The chain's CDR3 is CASSLTSGGEQFF. CDR3 coding DNA: TGTGCCAGTAGTCTAACTAGCGGGGGAGAGCAGTTCTTC.

The rearrangement uses TRBV9 and TRBJ2-3; a weak D match, TRBD1 (6 bases). The CDR3 covers 15 residues. Germline CDR1 is SGDLS and CDR2 is YYNGEE. Trimming took off 6 bases at V and 2 bases at J, with 16 bases between the two ends. The CDR3 sequence: CASTRAGAYTDTQYF. In DNA form, the CDR3 reads TGTGCCAGCACCAGGGCAGGGGCTTACACAGATACGCAGTATTTT.

The chain uses TRBV28 and TRBJ1-2; 9 nucleotides line up with TRBD1. CDR3 length: 15 residues. V dropped 6 bases and J dropped 5; count of bases not matched to a gene: 10. Germline V gives CDR1 MDHEN, CDR2 SYDVKM. The CDR3 nucleotides read TGTGCCAGCAGCCCCGGGACAGGGCGAGGGTATGGCTACACCTTC. It yields the protein CASSPGTGRGYGYTF.

This clone turned up a few times. The rearrangement joins TRBV5-1 to TRBJ1-6; the D gene is possibly TRBD1 (6 bases). This CDR3 comprises 18 residues. Germline CDR1 is SGHRS and CDR2 is YFSETQ. V dropped 0 bases and J dropped 9 bases, with 22 bases sitting between them. CDR3: CASSLDLTLQGSGSPLHF. CDR3 DNA sequence: TGCGCCAGCAGCTTGGATCTTACCCTTCAGGGGTCCGGTTCACCCCTCCACTTT. Full variable domain (missing parts from reference TRBV5-1 and TRBJ1-6): KAGVTQTPRYLIKTRGQQVTLSCSPISGHRSVSWYQQTPGQGLQFLFEYFSETQRNKGNFPGRFSGRQFSNSRSEMNVSTLELGDSALYLCASSLDLTLQGSGSPLHFGNGTRLTVT.

Note on this clone: The sample has other DNA sequences that encode this CDR3 too. The V gene is TRBV18, the J gene TRBJ2-5; 8 bases match TRBD1. Trimming at V came to 3 bases and at J to 3 bases, leaving 3 bases not matched to a gene. This CDR3 is 14 amino acids long. Per the germline V gene, CDR1 is KGHSH and CDR2 is LQKENI. The CDR3, as DNA: TGTGCCAGCTCACCGGGGACAGGAAAAGAGACCCAGTACTTC. This sequence encodes CASSPGTGKETQYF.

This chain uses TRBV6-1 with TRBJ1-4; 8 bases map to TRBD1. In germline, CDR1 is MNHNS, CDR2 SASEGT. The CDR3 loop spans 14 amino acids. V was pared by 3 bases and J by 7 bases, with 4 bases of the junction left unmatched. CDR3 bases: TGTGCCAGCAGTGACGGACAGGGTAGTGAAAAACTGTTTTTT. Translating gives CASSDGQGSEKLFF.

J is TRBJ2-1 and V is TRBV4-3; 10 nucleotides align to TRBD1. J lost 4 bases, V lost 4 bases, and 7 bases had no gene match. The CDR3 is 16 amino acids. Per germline, CDR1 LGHNA and CDR2 YSLEER. The CDR3 region has the DNA TGCGCCAGCAGCCCCGGGGGGACAGGGGTTTACAATGAGCAGTTCTTC. Protein: CASSPGGTGVYNEQFF.

The rearrangement joins TRBV7-9 to TRBJ1-1; D remains unclear. Trimming cost V 5 bases and J 3 bases, with 13 bases left between them. The CDR3 length is 14 residues. Germline CDR1 reads SEHNR; CDR2 reads FQNEAQ (reference sequence). The DNA of the CDR3 is TGTGCCAGCAGCCCACACGGGGTTTACACTGAAGCTTTCTTT. This codes for CASSPHGVYTEAFF.

This clone was observed a few times. This sequence joins TRBV7-9 and TRBJ1-5; D might be TRBD1 (5 bases). The CDR3 totals 15 residues. V gave up 1 base and J gave up 4 bases, with 11 bases separating them. Germline CDR1 SEHNR, CDR2 FQNEAQ (reference sequence). CDR3 coding DNA: TGTGCCAGCAGCTTAGAAACAGGCGGTAATCAGCCCCAGCATTTT. Its translation is CASSLETGGNQPQHF.

The chain has TRBV5-6 and TRBJ1-2; 9 nucleotides line up with TRBD1. This CDR3 is 16 amino acids long. Trimming at V came to 5 bases and at J to 4 bases, leaving 12 bases not matched to a gene. In germline, CDR1 is SGHDT, CDR2 YYEEEE. The CDR3, as DNA: TGTGCCAGCAGGAAACAGGGGGCCCTGGAGACCTATGGCTACACCTTC. Protein sequence: CASRKQGALETYGYTF.

With regard to this clone: Germline is not matched at one junction end, which may reflect a read error. The V and J genes are TRBV14 and TRBJ2-1; D possibly corresponds to TRBD1 (5 bases). CDR3 length: 14 residues. CDR1 is SGHDN and CDR2 is FVKESK in the germline V gene. CDR3 region: CASSPRVSPTMSVF. The CDR3 nucleotides read TGTGCCAGCAGCCCCAGGGTTTCCCCTACAATGAGCGTCTTC.